The 10 T cell receptor beta chains given below trace back to one sample, sequenced in a study of immune evolution from preneoplasia to lung adenocarcinoma. Measured with immunoSEQ multiplex PCR; TCRdb has only the in-frame clones, and not every one. The sample holds 4,000 to 4,500 clones; 75% to 85% are singletons and the top ten take about 3%. Sequenced input: FFPE minimally invasive lung adenocarcinoma tissue. The receptors were sampled from a person in their sixties or seventies with lung adenocarcinoma.

The chain recombines TRBV30 with TRBJ1-2, with D perhaps TRBD1 (6 bases). CDR3 length: 14 residues. V lost 3 bases to trimming and J lost 4 bases, with 15 bases between them. Germline CDR1 is GTSNPN and CDR2 is SVGIG (reference sequence). Here the CDR3 DNA reads TGTGCCTGGAGGCGGGCAGGGGTCGGCTATGGCTACACCTTC. Protein: CAWRRAGVGYGYTF.

This CDR3 is CASSPGHGPNEQFF. The CDR3, as DNA: TGTGCCAGCAGCCCCGGACACGGTCCCAATGAGCAGTTCTTC. The chain employs TRBV11-3 and TRBJ2-1; possibly TRBD1 for D (5 bases). The ends were cut back, 5 bases at V and 6 bases at J, with 14 bases in the middle. The CDR3 has 14 residues. The V gene's germline CDR1 is SGHNT and CDR2 YENEEA.

The chain couples TRBV5-1 to TRBJ2-1; 11 positions agree with TRBD1. The CDR3 length is 16 residues. Losses at the gene ends were 0 bases for V and 7 bases for J; bases not matched to a gene: 6. CDR1 is SGHRS and CDR2 is YFSETQ in the germline V gene. As DNA, the CDR3 is TGCGCCAGCAGCTTGGCGCGGACAGGGGGCGGGAATGAGCAGTTCTTC. It translates to CASSLARTGGGNEQFF.

The rearrangement uses TRBV5-4 and TRBJ2-7; TRBD1 matches at 8 bases. This CDR3 is 13 amino acids long. V lost 10 bases, J lost 2 bases, and 8 bases stayed unmatched. Per germline, CDR1 SGHNT and CDR2 YYREEE (reference sequence). CDR3: CAHGQGGTYEQYF. CDR3 DNA: TGTGCCCATGGACAGGGTGGAACCTACGAGCAGTACTTC.

The V and J genes are TRBV29-1 and TRBJ2-2; D is perhaps TRBD1 or TRBD2 (6 bases each). CDR1 is SQVTM, CDR2 ANQGSEA, per germline. This CDR3 has 12 amino acids. Trimming stripped 6 bases from V and 11 bases from J, with 16 bases between. CDR3 region: CSVQKQGGELFF. In nucleotides, the CDR3 is TGCAGCGTCCAAAAACAGGGAGGCGAGCTGTTTTTT.

The chain combines TRBV28 with TRBJ2-1; maybe TRBD2 (6 bases). Trimming shortened V by 2 bases and J by 5 bases, and 16 bases separated the two germline ends. Germline CDR1 and CDR2: MDHEN and SYDVKM. This CDR3 has 16 amino acids. The CDR3 protein is CASSLGGVAADNEQFF. Here the CDR3 DNA reads TGTGCCAGCAGTTTAGGGGGAGTAGCGGCCGACAATGAGCAGTTCTTC. The complete variable domain, with remaining parts taken from reference TRBV28 and TRBJ2-1, reads DVKVTQSSRYLVKRTGEKVFLECVQDMDHENMFWYRQDPGLGLRLIYFSYDVKMKEKGDIPEGYSVSREKKERFSLILESASTNQTSMYLCASSLGGVAADNEQFFGPGTRLTVL.

The V gene is TRBV19, the J gene TRBJ2-1; 9 bases match TRBD2. This CDR3 is 16 amino acids long. The V and J ends lost 5 bases and 6 bases, in that order; junction bases with no gene match: 11. Germline V gene lookup returns CDR1 LNHDA and CDR2 SQIVND (reference sequence). DNA for the CDR3: TGTGCCAGTAGTCGAGGTAGCGGGAGTCTAGGCAATGAGCAGTTCTTC. It specifies CASSRGSGSLGNEQFF. The whole variable domain, remainder taken from reference TRBV19 and TRBJ2-1, is DGGITQSPKYLFRKEGQNVTLSCEQNLNHDAMYWYRQDPGQGLRLIYYSQIVNDFQKGDIAEGYSVSREKKESFPLTVTSAQKNPTAFYLCASSRGSGSLGNEQFFGPGTRLTVL.

The CDR3 loop reads CASSISGRVRGDEQFF. The CDR3 coding sequence is TGTGCCAGTAGTATAAGCGGGAGGGTTCGGGGCGATGAGCAGTTCTTC. The genes are TRBV19 and TRBJ2-1, with 10 bases that match TRBD2. The CDR3 has 16 amino acids. Germline CDR1 reads LNHDA; CDR2 reads SQIVND (reference sequence). With V trimmed by 2 bases and J by 8 bases, 9 bases remained unmatched. The complete variable domain, with remaining parts taken from reference TRBV19 and TRBJ2-1, reads DGGITQSPKYLFRKEGQNVTLSCEQNLNHDAMYWYRQDPGQGLRLIYYSQIVNDFQKGDIAEGYSVSREKKESFPLTVTSAQKNPTAFYLCASSISGRVRGDEQFFGPGTRLTVL.

The genes are TRBV5-1 and TRBJ1-4; weak D call: TRBD1 (6 bases). Trimming pared 0 bases from V and 5 bases from J, leaving 11 bases between. CDR1 is SGHRS and CDR2 is YFSETQ in the germline V gene. The CDR3 sequence is 15 residues long. CDR3 bases: TGCGCCAGCAGCTTGGTAGGGGGATTGAATGAAAAACTGTTTTTT. It is translated as CASSLVGGLNEKLFF.

The chain employs TRBV4-1 and TRBJ2-1; 10 nucleotides line up with TRBD2. The ends lost 5 bases at V and 4 bases at J; junction bases unmatched: 8. The CDR3 sequence is 16 residues long. Germline loops: CDR1 MGHRA, CDR2 YSYEKL. The chain's CDR3 is CASSTSTSGLYNEQFF. CDR3 sequence (DNA): TGCGCCAGCAGCACTTCGACTAGCGGGCTATACAATGAGCAGTTCTTC.